This section outlines one T cell receptor (beta chain) sequence together with its context. In germline, CDR1 is SNHLY, CDR2 FYNNEI. Between the trimmed V and J ends, which lost 5 bases and 1 base, there was a span of 5 bases. This CDR3 comprises 12 residues. Produced via immunoSEQ multiplex PCR; TCRdb's table is partial and in-frame only. The sample carries tens of thousands of clones, about four fifths recorded once. Sorting used thawed, overnight-rested PBMC stained with anti-CD3, a viability dye and GMM-loaded CD1B tetramer. CD1B tetramers were loaded with Rhodococcus equi-derived C32 glucose monomycolate. The data derive from a study of T cells in tuberculosis. Study observations and caveats: The stringent gate may have excluded weak CD1B-GMM tetramer binders.

This chain uses TRBV2 with TRBJ1-1; no clear D gene. The specimen sequenced was CD1b-GMM tetramer-negative cells sorted from PBMCs. This TCR derives from an adult woman with latent tuberculosis. The CDR3 sequence is CASSRRNTEAFF. The CDR3 DNA reads TGTGCCAGCAGTAGGAGGAACACTGAAGCTTTCTTT.